This T cell receptor beta chain stems from a study of CD8 T cells in Susac syndrome. On the study more broadly: When their blood was taken, the Susac syndrome patients had either not yet had any therapy, were taking corticosteroids, or were taking intravenous immunoglobulin alone. General study results and limits: No clonal expansion appeared among CD4+ T cells in Susac patients.

Random hexamers primed reverse transcription of about 0.5 to 1 ug RNA. TCRdb redid the calling of the immunoSEQ multiplex PCR reads with MiXCR, one entry per CDR3 protein. Of more than 150,000 distinct CDR3 sequences listed, approximately 94% are singletons. Worth noting for this clonotype: Antigen unknown.

With 6 bases removed from V and 9 bases from J, the gap between germline ends came to 12 bases. The CDR3 runs to 12 residues. From germline, CDR1 is MNHEY and CDR2 SMNVEV (reference sequence). Both CD4+ and CD8+ T cells were negatively isolated, and TEMRA cells underwent FACS enrichment. This chain links TRBV27 with TRBJ2-1, with D uncertain. The specimen was CD4+ T cells from PBMCs. This receptor was obtained from a human donor with Susac syndrome. The CDR3 spells CASSHNKGEQFF. CDR3 DNA: TGTGCCAGCAGCCATAACAAGGGTGAGCAGTTCTTC.